One sample yielded the 30 T cell receptor beta chains listed below, sequenced in a study of T cell responses to AZD1222 COVID-19 vaccine (dated by TCRdb to the early 2020s). In the paper's terms, the time point label means: about 28 days (+/-7) after the second vaccine dose. Receptor libraries were prepared by the immunoSEQ multiplex PCR assay. What TCRdb holds here is the immuneACCESS table cut down to in-frame rearrangements. Part of the clones is not present; checked against another copy, under half of the missing clones reflect an unresolved V gene, and the others are unexplained. Within this sample are tens of thousands of clones, with 89% of them counted one time only. Of the sample, over 25% falls within the top ten clones. The material sequenced was peripheral blood, taken 28 days after the second AZD1222 dose. These receptors all stem from an adult who received the AZD1222 COVID-19 vaccine.

The chain joins TRBV10-2 to TRBJ1-2; D not resolved. The V gene lost 2 bases and the J gene lost 2 bases, with 12 bases spanning the gap. The germline gives CDR1 WSHSY, CDR2 SAAADI. The CDR3 has 15 residues. This chain's CDR3 is CASSEEAGLNYGYTF. The CDR3 coding sequence is TGCGCCAGCAGTGAGGAGGCAGGACTAAACTATGGCTACACCTTC.

The V and J genes are TRBV15 and TRBJ2-7, with D unclear. V lost 0 bases and J lost 3, with 12 bases in between. Germline CDR1 and CDR2: LNHNV and YYDKDF (reference sequence). The length of the CDR3 is 15 residues. In nucleotides, the CDR3 is TGTGCCACCAGCAGAGACGTTCTAGAGATCTACGAGCAGTACTTC. It codes for CATSRDVLEIYEQYF.

The chain employs TRBV27 and TRBJ2-7; D may be TRBD2 (5 bases). V gave up 4 bases and J gave up 6 bases, with 22 bases separating them. Germline-derived CDR1 and CDR2 are MNHEY and SMNVEV (reference sequence). The CDR3 is made up of 16 amino acids. The CDR3 sequence: CASSSTVLLESGEQYF. The CDR3 DNA follows: TGTGCCAGCAGTTCCACGGTCCTCTTAGAGAGCGGCGAGCAGTACTTC.

The gene calls are TRBV4-1 and TRBJ1-5; D remains unclear. Trimming removed 0 bases from V and 0 bases from J, with 0 bases in between. Germline V gives CDR1 MGHRA, CDR2 YSYEKL. The CDR3 extends over 13 amino acids. The CDR3 nucleotides are TGCGCCAGCAGCCAAGATAGCAATCAGCCCCAGCATTTT. Translated, it gives CASSQDSNQPQHF.

This clone appeared once. J is TRBJ2-2 and V is TRBV30; D tentatively fits TRBD1 or TRBD2 (5 bases each). Deletions cut 3 bases from V and 5 bases from J, with 19 bases between. CDR1 and CDR2 (germline): GTSNPN, SVGIG (reference sequence). The CDR3 extends over 16 amino acids. The CDR3 here is CAWSLRVSWGTGELFF. The DNA of the CDR3 is TGTGCCTGGAGCCTCCGGGTCAGCTGGGGGACCGGGGAGCTGTTTTTT.

The chain links TRBV19 to TRBJ2-3; 9 bases agree with TRBD2. The trim removed 11 bases at V and 4 bases at J, leaving 16 bases unmatched. Germline CDR1 and CDR2: LNHDA and SQIVND (reference sequence). The CDR3 has 16 residues. CDR3 sequence reads: CASARGAGGLADTQYF. The CDR3 DNA is TGTGCCTCCGCTCGGGGGGCGGGAGGGTTGGCAGATACGCAGTATTTT.

This clone was picked up a small number of times. For the CDR3, the DNA is TGTGCCAGCAGTTTAGGGCAGGGAAACACCATATATTTT. It codes for CASSLGQGNTIYF. The chain is built from TRBV12-3 or TRBV12-4 and TRBJ1-3; D gene unclear. CDR3 size: 13 residues. The V and J ends lost 1 base and 4 bases respectively, with 5 bases between them.

The chain is built from TRBV30 and TRBJ1-5; D possibly corresponds to TRBD1 (6 bases). CDR1 and CDR2 from the germline V gene are GTSNPN and SVGIG (reference sequence). V was shortened by 2 bases and J by 7 bases, with 12 bases between the two germline ends. The CDR3 has 13 residues. The CDR3: CAWSTRGEQPQHF. DNA for the CDR3: TGTGCCTGGAGTACAAGGGGGGAACAGCCCCAGCATTTT.

By share, this clone counts as large. The same CDR3 also results from other DNA sequences found in this sample. The genes are TRBV15 and TRBJ2-5, with no clear D. V lost 1 base and J 2 bases, leaving 8 bases between the germline ends. Germline CDR1 is LNHNV and CDR2 is YYDKDF (reference sequence). The CDR3 sequence is 14 residues long. The CDR3 loop is CATSRVSEQETQYF. The DNA for the CDR3 is TGTGCCACCAGCAGAGTTTCTGAACAAGAGACCCAGTACTTC.

This chain links TRBV30 with TRBJ2-1; 13 positions match TRBD2. J lost 7 bases, V lost 3 bases, and 0 bases had no gene match. The CDR3 loop spans 13 amino acids. Germline V gives CDR1 GTSNPN, CDR2 SVGIG (reference sequence). The CDR3 DNA reads as TGTGCCTGGAGACTAGCGGGAGGGAATGAGCAGTTCTTC. It is translated as CAWRLAGGNEQFF.

The chain carries TRBV9 and TRBJ2-1; D tentatively fits TRBD1 or TRBD2 (5 bases each). The CDR3 loop spans 13 amino acids. V was clipped by 4 bases and J by 6 bases, with 11 bases between them. From germline, CDR1 is SGDLS and CDR2 YYNGEE. CDR3 region: CASSRDPFNEQFF. The CDR3 bases are TGTGCCAGCAGCCGGGACCCCTTCAATGAGCAGTTCTTC.

This chain uses TRBV5-1 with TRBJ2-7, with 10 bases that match TRBD1. V trimming: 2 bases; J trimming: 4 bases; junction bases outside the gene matches: 6. The CDR3 contains 15 residues. CDR1 is SGHRS, CDR2 YFSETQ, per germline. CDR3 in amino acids: CASSFRQGAKYEQYF. The CDR3 nucleotides are TGCGCCAGCAGCTTCCGACAGGGGGCGAAATACGAGCAGTACTTC.

This chain links TRBV6-1 with TRBJ1-2; TRBD1 agrees at 8 bases. After removal of 3 bases from V and 6 bases from J, the junction contained 9 bases not matched to a gene. This CDR3 comprises 15 residues. Germline V gene data show CDR1 as MNHNS and CDR2 as SASEGT. CDR3 nucleotides: TGTGCCAGCAGTGACCAACCGGGACAGGTAGATGGCTACACCTTC. Translating gives CASSDQPGQVDGYTF.

V usage is TRBV29-1 and J usage is TRBJ1-4, with a possible D match to TRBD1 (5 bases). This CDR3 is built from 14 residues. Trimming took 7 bases from V and 0 from J, leaving 12 bases between them. CDR1 is SQVTM, CDR2 ANQGSEA, per germline. CDR3 protein: CSGGATATNEKLFF. The CDR3 nucleotides read TGCAGCGGGGGCGCGACAGCAACTAATGAAAAACTGTTTTTT.

V is TRBV6-6 and J is TRBJ1-5, with D possibly being TRBD1 (6 bases). Germline V lookup: CDR1 MNHNY, CDR2 SVGAGI (reference sequence). The CDR3 covers 14 residues. Trimming took 7 bases from V and 7 from J, leaving 17 bases between them. This CDR3 reads CASTSSPGDQPQHF. The CDR3 nucleotides read TGTGCCAGCACCTCGTCCCCAGGGGACCAGCCCCAGCATTTT.

This rearrangement joins TRBV19 to TRBJ2-7, with TRBD2 matching over 11 bases. This CDR3 has 16 residues. The trim removed 5 bases at V and 1 base at J, leaving 7 bases unmatched. Per the germline V gene, CDR1 is LNHDA and CDR2 is SQIVND (reference sequence). The chain's CDR3 is CASSSRSGRASYEQYF. The DNA of the CDR3 is TGTGCCAGTAGTTCCCGTAGCGGGAGGGCGTCCTACGAGCAGTACTTC. Full variable domain (outside the CDR3, taken from reference TRBV19 and TRBJ2-7): DGGITQSPKYLFRKEGQNVTLSCEQNLNHDAMYWYRQDPGQGLRLIYYSQIVNDFQKGDIAEGYSVSREKKESFPLTVTSAQKNPTAFYLCASSSRSGRASYEQYFGPGTRLTVT.

The chain links TRBV19 to TRBJ1-4, with D uncertain. The CDR3 runs to 11 residues. Germline loops: CDR1 LNHDA, CDR2 SQIVND (reference sequence). V lost 8 bases and J lost 7, with 8 bases in between. CDR3 nucleotides: TGTGCCAGTTCCATACGTGAAAAACTGTTTTTT. Amino acid sequence: CASSIREKLFF.

The chain recombines TRBV15 with TRBJ2-7, with D tentatively TRBD2 (6 bases). Germline V lookup: CDR1 LNHNV, CDR2 YYDKDF (reference sequence). Trimming stripped 5 bases from V and 0 bases from J, with 17 bases between. The CDR3 has 16 residues. CDR3 bases: TGTGCCACCAGCCGCTACCCGATGGGGGGCTCCTACGAGCAGTACTTC. It specifies CATSRYPMGGSYEQYF. Full variable domain (rest looked up from reference TRBV15 and TRBJ2-7): DAMVIQNPRYQVTQFGKPVTLSCSQTLNHNVMYWYQQKSSQAPKLLFHYYDKDFNNEADTPDNFQSRRPNTSFCFLDIRSPGLGDTAMYLCATSRYPMGGSYEQYFGPGTRLTVT.

This clone was counted a few times. V usage is TRBV18 and J usage is TRBJ2-5; possibly TRBD2 for D (6 bases). Germline V gives CDR1 KGHSH, CDR2 LQKENI. This CDR3 comprises 13 residues. The V and J ends lost 3 bases and 10 bases respectively, with 15 bases between them. The CDR3, as DNA: TGTGCCAGCTCACCCAGGAACGGGGGTGACCAGTACTTC. Encoded protein: CASSPRNGGDQYF.

The chain couples TRBV19 to TRBJ1-1, with 8 bases matching TRBD1. V was clipped by 3 bases and J by 5 bases; unmatched bases: 11. Per the germline V gene, CDR1 is LNHDA and CDR2 is SQIVND (reference sequence). This CDR3 is 16 amino acids long. CDR3 sequence: CASSMGAGGAETEAFF. DNA of the CDR3: TGTGCCAGTAGTATGGGGGCAGGGGGCGCGGAGACTGAAGCTTTCTTT.

V and J are TRBV28 and TRBJ1-1; D possibly corresponds to TRBD1 (5 bases). V was pared by 2 bases and J by 2 bases, with 15 bases between. This CDR3 contains 16 residues. Germline V gene lookup returns CDR1 MDHEN and CDR2 SYDVKM. The CDR3 region has the DNA TGTGCCAGCAGTTTAGATAGGTGGGGGGAAAACACTGAAGCTTTCTTT. Amino acid sequence: CASSLDRWGENTEAFF.

The V gene is TRBV6-6, the J gene TRBJ2-6; D is perhaps TRBD2 (7 bases). Trimming took off 4 bases at V and 2 bases at J, with 12 bases between the two ends. CDR3 length: 16 residues. The germline V gene has CDR1 MNHNY and CDR2 SVGAGI (reference sequence). The CDR3 is CASSLKGGAGANVLTF. The CDR3 DNA follows: TGTGCCAGCAGTTTGAAAGGGGGGGCTGGGGCCAACGTCCTGACTTTC.

The V call is TRBV19, the J call TRBJ1-1, with a possible D match to TRBD1 (5 bases). Germline CDR1 and CDR2: LNHDA and SQIVND (reference sequence). The CDR3 is 14 amino acids. Trimming took 6 bases from V and 0 from J, leaving 11 bases between them. CDR3 DNA sequence: TGTGCCAGTAGGGGGGGGGTCCTGAACACTGAAGCTTTCTTT. Translation: CASRGGVLNTEAFF.

This clone was observed once. The chain carries TRBV5-1 and TRBJ1-1, with D maybe TRBD1 (5 bases). Germline-derived CDR1 and CDR2 are SGHRS and YFSETQ. The ends were cut back, 6 bases at V and 2 bases at J, with 20 bases in the middle. The CDR3 is 16 amino acids. This CDR3 reads CASTPRQRGVNTEAFF. CDR3 DNA sequence: TGCGCCAGCACCCCGAGGCAGCGGGGGGTAAACACTGAAGCTTTCTTT.

The J gene is TRBJ2-1, the V gene TRBV2; D not certain. The V and J ends lost 8 bases and 4 bases respectively, with 12 bases between them. The CDR3 runs to 13 residues. From germline, CDR1 is SNHLY and CDR2 FYNNEI. In DNA, the CDR3 is TGTGCCAGCCAGACGAGTACATACAATGAGCAGTTCTTC. As protein: CASQTSTYNEQFF.

This rearrangement joins TRBV5-4 to TRBJ2-3; tentative D call: TRBD2 (7 bases). The germline V and J ends were trimmed by 6 bases and 0 bases, with 23 bases remaining between them. The CDR3 totals 18 residues. The germline gives CDR1 SGHNT, CDR2 YYREEE (reference sequence). CDR3 amino acids: CASTPGRGGAGSTDTQYF. CDR3 bases: TGTGCCAGCACCCCGGGGAGGGGGGGCGCGGGTAGCACAGATACGCAGTATTTT.

Comments on this clone: Other DNA variants within this sample encode the same CDR3. V usage is TRBV5-4 and J usage is TRBJ2-7; no reliable D call. Germline V CDR1 and CDR2: SGHNT, YYREEE (reference sequence). CDR3 length: 12 residues. The ends were cut back, 4 bases at V and 2 bases at J, with 7 bases in the middle. This CDR3 is CASSLGTYEQYF. CDR3 bases: TGTGCCAGCAGCCTAGGGACCTACGAGCAGTACTTC.

The V call is TRBV19, the J call TRBJ2-3, with D uncertain. The CDR3 consists of 14 residues. The V end lost 3 bases, the J end lost 2 bases, and 9 bases lay between the germline ends. The germline V gene encodes CDR1 LNHDA and CDR2 SQIVND (reference sequence). The chain's CDR3 is CASSILAPTDTQYF. The CDR3 DNA sequence: TGTGCCAGTAGTATCTTGGCACCCACAGATACGCAGTATTTT.

This clone was observed once. The chain carries TRBV5-1 and TRBJ2-7; 9 positions match TRBD1. Germline lookup yields CDR1 SGHRS and CDR2 YFSETQ. J gave up 5 bases and V 4 bases, and 10 bases lay outside the gene matches. The CDR3 runs 15 residues. As DNA, the CDR3 is TGCGCCAGCAGCGCAAAAACAGGGGGCGTCAACGAGCAGTACTTC. Its protein is CASSAKTGGVNEQYF.

The chain combines TRBV29-1 with TRBJ2-3; unclear D gene. The ends were cut back, 4 bases at V and 5 bases at J, with 16 bases in the middle. Germline V gene lookup returns CDR1 SQVTM and CDR2 ANQGSEA. The CDR3 loop spans 14 amino acids. The CDR3 loop reads CSVGGLGLVDTQYF. As DNA, the CDR3 is TGCAGCGTTGGGGGTCTAGGGTTGGTAGATACGCAGTATTTT.